The 27 T cell receptor beta chains in this list originate from one sample, sequenced in a study of cytotoxic CD8 clonotypes in ibrutinib-treated CLL. Clones were read by immunoSEQ multiplex PCR, and TCRdb kept only the in-frame ones, dropping some. The table lists approximately 210,000 clones, 72% of them singletons. The sequences come from PBMCs, collected after 24 months of ibrutinib treatment. These receptors all come from a human donor with chronic lymphocytic leukemia.

The chain joins TRBV5-1 to TRBJ1-1, with 12 bases lining up with TRBD1. Germline V gene lookup returns CDR1 SGHRS and CDR2 YFSETQ. The CDR3 runs to 17 residues. The V segment lost 4 bases and the J segment 4 bases; nucleotides outside the gene matches: 11. The CDR3: CASSTVGQGAQGTEAFF. The CDR3 DNA is TGCGCCAGCAGCACGGTGGGACAGGGGGCGCAGGGCACTGAAGCTTTCTTT.

The rearrangement joins TRBV7-2 to TRBJ2-7; the D gene is possibly TRBD2 (5 bases). The CDR3 is made up of 15 amino acids. Germline loops: CDR1 SGHTA, CDR2 FQGNSA. V was shortened by 0 bases and J by 3 bases, with 12 bases between the two germline ends. CDR3 residues: CASSLAYSVGYEQYF. The DNA of the CDR3 is TGTGCCAGCAGCTTAGCGTATAGCGTAGGCTACGAGCAGTACTTC.

J is TRBJ2-1 and V is TRBV27; 7 bases match TRBD2. Germline loops: CDR1 MNHEY, CDR2 SMNVEV (reference sequence). The length of the CDR3 is 14 residues. The junction had 4 bases not matched to a gene; V was cut back by 4 bases and J by 4 bases. CDR3 bases: TGTGCCAGCAGTTGGGGACTAAATTACAATGAGCAGTTCTTC. Protein sequence: CASSWGLNYNEQFF.

The chain uses TRBV7-6 and TRBJ2-1, with 7 bases matching TRBD2. V gave up 3 bases and J gave up 3 bases; unmatched junction bases: 2. Germline loops: CDR1 SGHVS, CDR2 FNYEAQ. CDR3 length equals 14 residues. CDR3 sequence: CASSFLAGYNEQFF. The DNA of the CDR3 is TGTGCCAGCAGCTTCTTAGCGGGCTACAATGAGCAGTTCTTC.

The chain employs TRBV7-2 and TRBJ2-3; D gene ambiguous. This CDR3 region has 11 residues. CDR1 is SGHTA, CDR2 FQGNSA, per germline. V lost 4 bases and J lost 6, with 5 bases in between. The CDR3 nucleotides are TGTGCCAGCAGCTCTCGGGATACGCAGTATTTT. Translated: CASSSRDTQYF.

V and J are TRBV19 and TRBJ2-2; tentative D call: TRBD2 (5 bases). Per the germline V gene, CDR1 is LNHDA and CDR2 is SQIVND (reference sequence). The length of the CDR3 is 13 residues. Trimming took 4 bases from V and 4 from J, leaving 7 bases between them. The CDR3, as DNA: TGTGCCAGTAGTACCCGGGGCACCGGGGAGCTGTTTTTT. It is translated as CASSTRGTGELFF.

This clone was picked up a small number of times. The CDR3 sequence is CASSLGQGNYGYTF. Written as DNA, the CDR3 is TGCGCCAGCAGCTTGGGACAGGGGAACTATGGCTACACCTTC. V gene TRBV5-1 combines with J gene TRBJ1-2; 8 bases fit TRBD1. CDR3 length equals 14 residues. Germline CDR1 SGHRS, CDR2 YFSETQ. V dropped 0 bases and J dropped 2; count of bases not matched to a gene: 0.

The J gene is TRBJ2-1, the V gene TRBV25-1; the D is unclear. This CDR3 is built from 14 residues. The V and J ends lost 1 base and 9 bases respectively, with 13 bases between them. Germline CDR1 and CDR2: MGHDK and SYGVNS. As DNA, the CDR3 is TGTGCCAGCAGTGAATCGGTGGTCATGCGTGAGCAGTTCTTC. It specifies CASSESVVMREQFF.

The chain links TRBV6-1 to TRBJ2-3; TRBD2 matches 8 bases. The CDR3 totals 17 residues. Germline CDR1 MNHNS, CDR2 SASEGT. V was pared by 4 bases and J by 4 bases, with 13 bases of the junction left unmatched. The CDR3 region has the DNA TGTGCCAGCAGTGCGGTGAGAGCGGGAGTTGGATCAGATACGCAGTATTTT. This encodes CASSAVRAGVGSDTQYF.

This clone has more than one count but fewer than ten. The chain has TRBV5-6 and TRBJ1-4; TRBD1 matches 7 bases. Germline lookup yields CDR1 SGHDT and CDR2 YYEEEE. The CDR3 runs to 14 residues. With V trimmed by 4 bases and J by 6 bases, 6 bases remained unmatched. The CDR3: CASSVTGSDEKLFF. Here the CDR3 DNA reads TGTGCCAGCAGCGTGACAGGGTCGGATGAAAAACTGTTTTTT.

This chain uses TRBV4-1 with TRBJ2-7; D could derive from TRBD1 or TRBD2 (6 bases each). Germline CDR1 and CDR2: MGHRA and YSYEKL. This CDR3 is 15 amino acids long. With 0 bases removed from V and 2 bases from J, the gap between germline ends came to 11 bases. CDR3 loop: CASSQEGGTTYEQYF. The CDR3 nucleotides read TGCGCCAGCAGCCAAGAAGGGGGGACCACCTACGAGCAGTACTTC.

This clone was detected only a few times. The gene calls are TRBV7-9 and TRBJ2-2; 8 positions match TRBD2. The V segment lost 1 base and the J segment 5 bases; nucleotides outside the gene matches: 9. Germline CDR1 SEHNR, CDR2 FQNEAQ (reference sequence). The CDR3 is made up of 17 amino acids. The CDR3 DNA reads as TGTGCCAGCAGCTTAGTCAATGCGGGGGGAAGAACCGGGGAGCTGTTTTTT. Protein product: CASSLVNAGGRTGELFF.

The chain is built from TRBV5-5 and TRBJ2-2, with 8 bases that match TRBD2. The CDR3 extends over 15 amino acids. Germline lookup yields CDR1 SGHKS and CDR2 YYEKEE (reference sequence). With V trimmed by 1 base and J by 5 bases, 4 bases remained unmatched. CDR3 sequence reads: CASSLLLAGTGELFF. In nucleotides, the CDR3 is TGTGCCAGCAGCTTGTTGTTAGCGGGAACCGGGGAGCTGTTTTTT.

This clone was seen only a few times. The rearrangement joins TRBV28 to TRBJ1-1; D unclear. Trimming took 6 bases from V and 5 from J, leaving 16 bases between them. This CDR3 has 14 amino acids. Germline assignment: CDR1 MDHEN and CDR2 SYDVKM. In DNA form, the CDR3 reads TGTGCCAGCAGGCCGAGTCTTGGATGGACTGAAGCTTTCTTT. This encodes CASRPSLGWTEAFF.

The chain joins TRBV27 to TRBJ1-5; D unresolved. The CDR3 consists of 14 residues. Per the germline V gene, CDR1 is MNHEY and CDR2 is SMNVEV (reference sequence). Deletions cut 2 bases from V and 0 bases from J, with 5 bases between. The CDR3 loop is CASSLGYSNQPQHF. The CDR3 DNA reads TGTGCCAGCAGTTTAGGGTATAGCAATCAGCCCCAGCATTTT.

This clone was observed a handful of times. The gene calls are TRBV11-2 and TRBJ2-7; D remains ambiguous. This CDR3 contains 14 residues. Germline-derived CDR1 and CDR2 are SGHAT and FQNNGV. V lost 5 bases and J 1 base, leaving 12 bases between the germline ends. Here the CDR3 DNA reads TGTGCCAGCAGCCAAAACACACCTTCCTACGAGCAGTACTTC. The encoded protein is CASSQNTPSYEQYF.

There are a few counts of this clone. V usage is TRBV4-2 and J usage is TRBJ2-1; the match to TRBD2 covers 12 bases. Germline CDR1 and CDR2: LGHNA and YNFKEQ. J gave up 5 bases and V 2 bases, and 10 bases lay outside the gene matches. The CDR3 sequence is 18 residues long. CDR3 sequence (DNA): TGTGCCAGCAGCCAACTCGGGGTTGGACTAGCGGGACACAATGAGCAGTTCTTC. Translating it yields CASSQLGVGLAGHNEQFF.

The chain employs TRBV11-2 and TRBJ2-1; 11 nucleotides match TRBD2. With V trimmed by 2 bases and J by 2 bases, 5 bases remained unmatched. Germline V gene sequence: CDR1 SGHAT, CDR2 FQNNGV. This CDR3 comprises 17 residues. The CDR3 DNA follows: TGTGCCAGCAGCTTAACTCTAGCGGGAGGAGCCTACAATGAGCAGTTCTTC. Protein product: CASSLTLAGGAYNEQFF.

This clone was detected only once. The genes are TRBV5-1 and TRBJ2-2; TRBD1 matches at 7 bases. Germline assignment: CDR1 SGHRS and CDR2 YFSETQ. The length of the CDR3 is 15 residues. Trimming at V came to 4 bases and at J to 6 bases, leaving 9 bases not matched to a gene. CDR3 sequence: CASSLLEGAAGELFF. Written as DNA, the CDR3 is TGCGCCAGCAGCCTACTCGAGGGGGCCGCCGGGGAGCTGTTTTTT.

The chain's CDR3 is CASSIRAATNEKLFF. CDR3 nucleotide sequence: TGTGCCAGCAGTATCCGTGCGGCAACTAATGAAAAACTGTTTTTT. The rearrangement joins TRBV27 to TRBJ1-4; D not certain. Per the germline V gene, CDR1 is MNHEY and CDR2 is SMNVEV (reference sequence). V was pared by 5 bases and J by 0 bases, with 10 bases between. CDR3 length equals 15 residues.

J is TRBJ2-3 and V is TRBV5-1, with D uncertain. The CDR3 totals 14 residues. V was pared by 2 bases and J by 0 bases, with 7 bases between. The germline V gene has CDR1 SGHRS and CDR2 YFSETQ. CDR3 sequence: CASSLALSTDTQYF. The CDR3 nucleotides are TGCGCCAGCAGCTTAGCTCTAAGCACAGATACGCAGTATTTT. The variable domain in full, completed from reference TRBV5-1 and TRBJ2-3, reads KAGVTQTPRYLIKTRGQQVTLSCSPISGHRSVSWYQQTPGQGLQFLFEYFSETQRNKGNFPGRFSGRQFSNSRSEMNVSTLELGDSALYLCASSLALSTDTQYFGPGTRLTVL.

V usage is TRBV9 and J usage is TRBJ2-7, with a tentative D call TRBD2 (6 bases). The CDR3 contains 14 residues. Between the trimmed V and J ends, which lost 0 bases and 3 bases, there was a span of 10 bases. Germline V CDR1 and CDR2: SGDLS, YYNGEE. Written as DNA, the CDR3 is TGTGCCAGCAGCGTAGCTTTGGAGGGCTACGAGCAGTACTTC. Its protein is CASSVALEGYEQYF.

In this sample, this clone turned up a few times. One end of the junction varies from germline; a read error may be responsible. The chain combines TRBV11-2 with TRBJ2-5; D is unresolved. This CDR3 has 11 residues. The germline gives CDR1 SGHAT, CDR2 FQNNGV. The CDR3 sequence is CASSLADVLHF. The CDR3 DNA sequence: TGTGCCAGCAGCTTAGCGGACGTATTACACTTC. Combining the CDR3 with reference TRBV11-2 and TRBJ2-5 gives the whole variable domain EAGVAQSPRYKIIEKRQSVAFWCNPISGHATLYWYQQILGQGPKLLIQFQNNGVVDDSQLPKDRFSAERLKGVDSTLKIQPAKLEDSAVYLCASSLADVLHFGPGTRLLVL.

The V and J genes are TRBV18 and TRBJ1-5; weak D call: TRBD1 (6 bases). The V gene's germline CDR1 is KGHSH and CDR2 LQKENI. Trimming stripped 2 bases from V and 1 base from J, with 12 bases between. This CDR3 spans 16 amino acids. The CDR3: CASSPFKQGSNQPQHF. The CDR3, as DNA: TGTGCCAGCTCACCATTCAAGCAGGGGAGCAATCAGCCCCAGCATTTT.

The genes are TRBV19 and TRBJ2-3; the D gene is possibly TRBD1 (5 bases). The V end was cut by 0 bases, the J end by 5 bases, with 9 bases between. The CDR3 is made up of 14 amino acids. CDR1 and CDR2 (germline): LNHDA, SQIVND (reference sequence). The CDR3 here is CASSIDRVGDTQYF. As DNA, the CDR3 is TGTGCCAGTAGTATAGACAGGGTTGGAGATACGCAGTATTTT. Variable domain in full (rest from reference TRBV19 and TRBJ2-3): DGGITQSPKYLFRKEGQNVTLSCEQNLNHDAMYWYRQDPGQGLRLIYYSQIVNDFQKGDIAEGYSVSREKKESFPLTVTSAQKNPTAFYLCASSIDRVGDTQYFGPGTRLTVL.

The chain has TRBV5-4 and TRBJ2-1; tentatively, D is TRBD1 (6 bases). V was cut by 0 bases and J by 15 bases, with 19 bases left in between. Germline CDR1 and CDR2: SGHNT and YYREEE (reference sequence). This CDR3 is 14 amino acids long. CDR3 sequence reads: CASSLDLGQRVPFF. DNA for the CDR3: TGTGCCAGCAGCTTGGACCTGGGACAAAGGGTTCCGTTCTTC.

The chain joins TRBV28 to TRBJ2-1, with no clear D. Germline CDR1 is MDHEN and CDR2 is SYDVKM. The V end lost 2 bases, the J end lost 4 bases, and 6 bases lay between the germline ends. The CDR3 runs 13 residues. The CDR3 loop is CASSLVTYNEQFF. In nucleotides, the CDR3 is TGTGCCAGCAGTTTAGTAACGTACAATGAGCAGTTCTTC.